The 3 T cell receptor beta chains presented below share a single source sample, sequenced in a study of T cells after yellow fever vaccination. TCRdb used MiXCR to reprocess the 5' RACE reads, holding one entry per CDR3 protein. The sample records roughly 99,000 distinct CDR3 sequences, roughly 6% being singletons. The source material was CD8+ T cells sorted from PBMCs, sampled 10 days after the yellow fever booster vaccination. These receptors were taken from a man aged 18-30 years who received the YFV17D yellow fever vaccine.

In its sample, this clonotype was seen a few times. The rearrangement uses TRBV7-2 and TRBJ2-7, with D unresolved. CDR3 length: 11 amino acids. V gave up 4 bases and J gave up 2 bases, with 3 bases separating them. Per germline, CDR1 SGHTA and CDR2 FQGNSA. CDR3 DNA: TGTGCCAGCAGCTCCACCTACGAGCAGTACGTC. It specifies CASSSTYEQYV.

The chain has TRBV2 and TRBJ1-5, with D perhaps matching TRBD1 (5 bases). Deletions cut 7 bases from V and 4 bases from J, with 8 bases between. CDR3 length: 12 amino acids. CDR1 and CDR2 (germline): SNHLY, FYNNEI. CDR3 in DNA: TGTGCCAGCACGGGGGTAAATCAGCCCCAGCATTTT. Residues: CASTGVNQPQHF. The full variable domain, with the rest looked up from reference TRBV2 and TRBJ1-5, is EPEVTQTPSHQVTQMGQEVILRCVPISNHLYFYWYRQILGQKVEFLVSFYNNEISEKSEIFDDQFSVERPDGSNFTLKIRSTKLEDSAMYFCASTGVNQPQHFGDGTRLSIL.

The chain carries TRBV5-1 and TRBJ2-1; 7 nucleotides match TRBD2. Germline CDR1 SGHRS, CDR2 YFSETQ. CDR3 length equals 15 residues. V was pared by 2 bases and J by 0 bases, with 2 bases of the junction left unmatched. The CDR3 DNA is TGCGCCAGCAGCTTCCCGGGGGGCTCCTACAATGAGCAGTTCTTC. It codes for CASSFPGGSYNEQFF.